This section outlines one T cell receptor (beta chain) sequence together with its context. What it binds is unknown. This specimen belongs to a study of vaccination effects on CD4 cells after COVID-19. Study results and caveats: Missing from the study were early post-infection timepoints, and its convalescent patients were few.

Under the ViraFEST assay, PBMC were stimulated with viral peptide pools so that antigen-specific CD4+ T cells expanded. Sequencing was performed afterwards. With 10 to 11 days of culture completed, CD4+ T cells were isolated. Participants were vaccinated with two doses of either the BNT162b2 or mRNA-1273 vaccine. On day 3 and again on day 7, half the medium was replaced with IL-2 medium. Clones were read by immunoSEQ multiplex PCR, and TCRdb kept only the in-frame ones, dropping some. Of some 17,000 clones listed, approximately 70% are singletons. This sequence was found in a human donor who received a COVID-19 vaccine. The specimen was CD4+ T cells from PBMCs cultured with SARS-CoV-2 spike peptides, collected after COVID-19 vaccination.

CDR3 sequence: CASSYSGGGAHEQFF. The CDR3 nucleotides are TGTGCCAGCAGTTACTCAGGCGGGGGGGCACATGAGCAGTTCTTC. The chain carries TRBV6-5 and TRBJ2-1; TRBD2 aligns across 9 bases. Germline V CDR1 and CDR2: MNHEY, SVGAGI. The CDR3 covers 15 residues. Trimming took 0 bases from V and 8 from J; bases not matched to a gene: 5.